A single sample is the source of the 10 T cell receptor beta chains below, sequenced in a study of Graves' ophthalmopathy and Graves' hyperthyroidism. Beta-chain TCR CDR3 regions were amplified from RNA transcripts. Amplification began with first-round RT-PCR using HTBI primers, then second-round multiplex PCR was performed. TCRdb re-called the multiplex PCR reads with MiXCR, one entry per CDR3 protein. Here the sample spans 350,000 to 450,000 distinct CDR3 sequences, about a sixth being singletons. Sequenced sample: peripheral blood. Receptors originate from a young woman with Graves' ophthalmopathy.

There are many counts of this clonotype. The chain has TRBV2 and TRBJ2-7; possibly TRBD2 for D (6 bases). Germline V lookup: CDR1 SNHLY, CDR2 FYNNEI. CDR3 length: 14 residues. V lost 4 bases to trimming and J lost 6 bases, with 16 bases between them. The CDR3 reads CASSGTTRRGEQYF. The DNA for the CDR3 is TGTGCCAGCAGTGGGACCACTAGGCGGGGCGAGCAGTACTTC.

The rearrangement uses TRBV5-6 and TRBJ1-1; D gene ambiguous. V lost 3 bases and J lost 7, with 19 bases in between. Germline CDR1 and CDR2: SGHDT and YYEEEE. CDR3 size: 15 residues. The CDR3, as DNA: TGTGCCAGCAGCTACCGGGCCCCCGCCTCGGGTGAAGCTTTCTTT. The encoded protein is CASSYRAPASGEAFF.

This clonotype was counted at least ten times. The rearrangement uses TRBV28 and TRBJ2-5, with 8 bases matching TRBD1. Per germline, CDR1 MDHEN and CDR2 SYDVKM. This CDR3 region has 16 residues. V dropped 1 base and J dropped 4; count of bases not matched to a gene: 8. CDR3 DNA: TGTGCCAGCAGTTTATTAACAGGGGGTACGGGAGAGACCCAGTACTTC. It is translated as CASSLLTGGTGETQYF.

This clonotype was recorded many times. The V gene is TRBV28, the J gene TRBJ1-1, with D possibly matching TRBD1 (6 bases). The V gene lost 8 bases and the J gene lost 5 bases, with 15 bases spanning the gap. This CDR3 contains 13 residues. Germline V gene data show CDR1 as MDHEN and CDR2 as SYDVKM. CDR3 residues: CASLKQGWTEAFF. CDR3 DNA: TGTGCCAGCCTTAAACAGGGATGGACTGAAGCTTTCTTT.

The chain has TRBV18 and TRBJ1-1, with D possibly TRBD1 on 5 matching bases. This CDR3 region has 15 residues. CDR1 and CDR2 from the germline V gene are KGHSH and LQKENI. Between the trimmed V and J ends, which lost 4 bases and 4 bases, there was a span of 16 bases. The CDR3 region is CASSLGPGPGTEAFF. The CDR3 region has the DNA TGTGCCAGCTCACTGGGGCCGGGCCCGGGCACTGAAGCTTTCTTT.

This clonotype came up many times. In DNA, the CDR3 is TGTGCCAGCAGACACGGGACTAGCGGACCCCAGTACTTC. As protein: CASRHGTSGPQYF. This chain uses TRBV6-2 or TRBV6-3 with TRBJ2-5; 11 positions match TRBD2. The CDR3 loop spans 13 amino acids. V dropped 6 bases and J dropped 9; count of bases not matched to a gene: 6. The germline V gene has CDR1 MNHEY and CDR2 SVGEGT.

This clonotype was recorded many times. One end of the junction fails to match germline, which may point to a read error. The chain employs TRBV2 and TRBJ1-2; 12 bases fit TRBD1. CDR3 length: 15 residues. Germline values: CDR1 SNHLY, CDR2 FYNNEI. CDR3 loop: CASTEGTGGFYGYTF. The CDR3 DNA reads as TGTGCCAGCACTGAAGGGACAGGGGGCTTCTATGGCTACACCTTC.

Ten or more counts support this clonotype. The gene calls are TRBV27 and TRBJ2-5, with TRBD1 matching 8 bases. Germline V gene data show CDR1 as MNHEY and CDR2 as SMNVEV (reference sequence). With 4 bases clipped from V and 5 bases from J, the junction kept 6 bases outside the gene matches. The CDR3 has 14 amino acids. The CDR3: CASSSQGESETQYF. In nucleotides, the CDR3 is TGTGCCAGCAGTTCACAGGGGGAGTCGGAGACCCAGTACTTC.

This clonotype was seen at least ten times. The V and J genes are TRBV7-2 and TRBJ2-7; tentative D call: TRBD1 (6 bases). V was trimmed by 5 bases and J by 9 bases, leaving 20 bases between them. Germline V lookup: CDR1 SGHTA, CDR2 FQGNSA. The CDR3 sequence is 14 residues long. This chain's CDR3 is CASSLAGGLPGQYF. As DNA, the CDR3 is TGTGCCAGCAGCCTCGCTGGGGGCCTCCCCGGGCAGTACTTC. The full variable domain, with the rest looked up from reference TRBV7-2 and TRBJ2-7, is GAGVSQSPSNKVTEKGKDVELRCDPISGHTALYWYRQSLGQGLEFLIYFQGNSAPDKSGLPSDRFSAERTGGSVSTLTIQRTQQEDSAVYLCASSLAGGLPGQYFGPGTRLTVT.

As for this clonotype: The junction differs from germline at one of its ends, possibly a read error. The chain couples TRBV6-2 or TRBV6-3 to TRBJ1-1; no definite D call. The germline gives CDR1 MNHEY, CDR2 SVGEGT. This CDR3 has 15 residues. CDR3 coding DNA: TGTGCCAGCAGTTACTCCCCGGGTGGTTACACTGAAGCTTCCTTT. This translates into CASSYSPGGYTEASF.